The next 21 T cell receptor beta chains were all read from a single sample in a study of blood T cells in healthy people across ages. It was with a sample-barcoded 5' primer and a J-beta primer mix that a second PCR of about 7 to 12 cycles was run. TCRdb re-derived calls from the 5' RACE reads in MiXCR, one entry per CDR3 protein. The table records about 630,000 distinct CDR3 sequences, about 21% of them present only once. Source material: blood. These receptors originate from a man aged 70 or older in good health.

The chain joins TRBV18 to TRBJ1-5, with D uncertain. The germline CDR1 and CDR2 sequences are KGHSH and LQKENI. This CDR3 is built from 16 residues. Deletions cut 0 bases from V and 1 base from J, with 10 bases between. This CDR3 is CASSPPGRGSNQPQHF. In nucleotides, the CDR3 is TGTGCCAGCTCACCACCGGGGAGAGGGAGCAATCAGCCCCAGCATTTT.

The V and J genes are TRBV5-1 and TRBJ2-5, with 11 bases aligning to TRBD1. The CDR3 length is 15 residues. The V and J ends lost 2 bases and 4 bases, in that order; junction bases with no gene match: 4. Germline-derived CDR1 and CDR2 are SGHRS and YFSETQ. The CDR3 region has the DNA TGCGCCAGCAGCTTCAGGACAGGGGGCACAGAGACCCAGTACTTC. This encodes CASSFRTGGTETQYF. Supplemented by reference TRBV5-1 and TRBJ2-5, the full variable domain reads KAGVTQTPRYLIKTRGQQVTLSCSPISGHRSVSWYQQTPGQGLQFLFEYFSETQRNKGNFPGRFSGRQFSNSRSEMNVSTLELGDSALYLCASSFRTGGTETQYFGPGTRLLVL.

The V and J genes are TRBV10-3 and TRBJ2-5; a possible D gene is TRBD2 (6 bases). The V end lost 6 bases, the J end lost 3 bases, and 11 bases lay between the germline ends. This CDR3 has 13 residues. CDR1 ENHRY and CDR2 SYGVKD come from the germline V gene. CDR3 region: CAISGGREETQYF. The DNA for the CDR3 is TGTGCCATCAGCGGGGGACGGGAAGAGACCCAGTACTTC.

Regarding this clonotype: An end of the junction does not agree with germline; a read error may underlie this. The chain links TRBV3-1 to TRBJ2-4; weak D call: TRBD1 (8 bases). The germline V gene has CDR1 LGHDT and CDR2 YNNKEL (reference sequence). CDR3 size: 13 residues. CDR3 DNA: TGTGCCAGCAGCCAAGATGGCGGGGGACAGGAGACCTTC. Amino acids: CASSQDGGGQETF.

This chain connects TRBV5-1 to TRBJ2-6; 8 nucleotides match TRBD1. J was trimmed by 0 bases and V by 2 bases; bases with no gene match: 4. The CDR3 contains 17 residues. Germline CDR1 is SGHRS and CDR2 is YFSETQ. CDR3 sequence reads: CASSLRGTGSGANVLTF. The CDR3 DNA follows: TGCGCCAGCAGCTTACGAGGGACAGGCTCTGGGGCCAACGTCCTGACTTTC.

The gene calls are TRBV12-5 and TRBJ2-1, with 7 positions matching TRBD1. With the DNA end fitting TRBJ2-7 better, the J assignment may be wrong. Germline V gene sequence: CDR1 LGHNT, CDR2 FRNRAP. The CDR3 length is 13 residues. The DNA of the CDR3 is TGTGCTAGTGGTTTGGACCGGACAGGCGAGCAGTACTTC. It translates to CASGLDRTGEQYF.

The rearrangement uses TRBV6-5 and TRBJ2-1; TRBD2 matches at 7 bases. The CDR3 covers 12 residues. CDR1 is MNHEY, CDR2 SVGAGI, per germline. Unmatched junction bases numbered 4, after V lost 8 bases and J lost 6 bases. CDR3 amino acids: CASWGGGNEQFF. Here the CDR3 DNA reads TGTGCCAGCTGGGGGGGAGGCAATGAGCAGTTCTTC.

In its sample, this clonotype was seen a few times. The chain links TRBV9 to TRBJ2-1; D is undetermined. From germline, CDR1 is SGDLS and CDR2 YYNGEE. This CDR3 is built from 15 residues. V lost 0 bases to trimming and J lost 4 bases, with 11 bases between them. CDR3 nucleotide sequence: TGTGCCAGCAGCGTAGATCTGCTGGAATACAATGAGCAGTTCTTC. It translates to CASSVDLLEYNEQFF.

This clonotype was picked up one time. The chain joins TRBV6-2 or TRBV6-3 to TRBJ2-2, with TRBD2 matching over 12 bases. V was clipped by 5 bases and J by 6 bases; unmatched bases: 10. This CDR3 has 17 residues. Looked up from germline, CDR1 is MNHEY and CDR2 is SVGEGT. The CDR3: CASSSYRGTSGSGELFF. CDR3 coding DNA: TGTGCCAGCAGTAGCTACCGGGGGACTAGCGGGTCCGGGGAGCTGTTTTTT.

This clonotype was counted only a few times. This chain links TRBV7-9 with TRBJ2-2, with 9 bases lining up with TRBD2. The ends lost 5 bases at V and 9 bases at J; junction bases unmatched: 10. CDR3 length equals 15 residues. CDR1 SEHNR and CDR2 FQNEAQ come from the germline V gene (reference sequence). CDR3 protein: CASSNPSGVNRELFF. CDR3 coding DNA: TGTGCCAGCAGCAACCCTAGCGGGGTTAACCGGGAGCTGTTTTTT.

The J gene is TRBJ1-1, the V gene TRBV14, with no clear D. Germline assignment: CDR1 SGHDN and CDR2 FVKESK. CDR3 length: 13 amino acids. V gave up 3 bases and J gave up 1 base, with 6 bases separating them. The CDR3 DNA is TGTGCCAGCAGCCATGATACGAACACTGAAGCTTTCTTT. Its translation: CASSHDTNTEAFF. Full variable domain (rest looked up from reference TRBV14 and TRBJ1-1): EAGVTQFPSHSVIEKGQTVTLRCDPISGHDNLYWYRRVMGKEIKFLLHFVKESKQDESGMPNNRFLAERTGGTYSTLKVQPAELEDSGVYFCASSHDTNTEAFFGQGTRLTVV.

The V gene is TRBV6-2 or TRBV6-3, the J gene TRBJ2-3; weak D call: TRBD1 (5 bases). The CDR3 covers 12 residues. CDR1 and CDR2 from the germline V gene are MNHEY and SVGEGT. With 5 bases removed from V and 10 bases from J, the gap between germline ends came to 13 bases. Here the CDR3 DNA reads TGTGCCAGCAGTCAATCGACAGCATCGCAGTATTTT. It specifies CASSQSTASQYF.

V usage is TRBV30 and J usage is TRBJ1-5, with TRBD1 as a possible D gene (6 bases). The germline V gene encodes CDR1 GTSNPN and CDR2 SVGIG (reference sequence). Trimming removed 2 bases from V and 9 bases from J, with 14 bases in between. CDR3 length equals 13 residues. The DNA for the CDR3 is TGTGCCTGGAGTCCTGGGGGGCAGAGGCCCCAGCATTTT. This encodes CAWSPGGQRPQHF.

This chain joins TRBV27 and TRBJ2-1; TRBD1 is a possible D gene (5 bases). V gave up 3 bases and J gave up 0 bases, with 12 bases separating them. The CDR3 is 16 amino acids. In germline, CDR1 is MNHEY, CDR2 SMNVEV (reference sequence). The CDR3 here is CASSLGPRSSYNEQFF. CDR3 sequence (DNA): TGTGCCAGCAGTTTGGGGCCGCGGAGCTCCTACAATGAGCAGTTCTTC.

Ten or more counts support this clonotype. The chain is built from TRBV24-1 and TRBJ2-5; no clear D gene. The CDR3 runs 12 residues. Germline CDR1 KGHDR, CDR2 SFDVKD. The V end was cut by 3 bases, the J end by 7 bases, with 8 bases between. This CDR3 is CATSDQPGTQYF. CDR3 nucleotides: TGTGCCACCAGTGATCAGCCGGGGACCCAGTACTTC.

The J gene is TRBJ2-7, the V gene TRBV5-6; tentative D call: TRBD1 (5 bases). CDR3 length: 15 amino acids. Germline lookup yields CDR1 SGHDT and CDR2 YYEEEE. Trimming removed 4 bases at V and 3 bases at J, with 17 bases between. CDR3 sequence (DNA): TGTGCCAGCAGCATACCCGGCGGACAAAACTACGAGCAGTACTTC. Encoded protein: CASSIPGGQNYEQYF.

This sequence joins TRBV20-1 and TRBJ2-7, with TRBD1 matching 9 bases. CDR1 and CDR2 (germline): DFQATT, SNEGSKA (reference sequence). This CDR3 region has 14 residues. The ends lost 3 bases at V and 3 bases at J; junction bases unmatched: 6. CDR3 amino acids: CSASGTGSGYEQYF. For the CDR3, the DNA is TGCAGTGCTAGTGGGACAGGGTCGGGCTACGAGCAGTACTTC.

Remarks on this clonotype: Since a much larger clone is just one base distant, this may be a read error. This chain uses TRBV14 with TRBJ2-2; D remains ambiguous. The CDR3 has 14 residues. Per the germline V gene, CDR1 is SGHDN and CDR2 is FVKESK. With 4 bases removed from V and 3 bases from J, the gap between germline ends came to 9 bases. CDR3 residues: CASSRVVYTGELFF. The DNA for the CDR3 is TGTGCCAGCAGCCGAGTAGTCTACACCGGGGAGCTGTTTTTT.

This clonotype was detected only once. The chain employs TRBV15 and TRBJ2-2, with D perhaps matching TRBD1 or TRBD2 (5 bases each). The germline gives CDR1 LNHNV, CDR2 YYDKDF (reference sequence). The CDR3 runs 13 residues. Trimming took 9 bases from V and 1 from J, leaving 9 bases between them. CDR3 bases: TGTGCCACGGGGGTGGGGAACACCGGGGAGCTGTTTTTT. This codes for CATGVGNTGELFF. The full variable domain, its missing parts supplied by reference TRBV15 and TRBJ2-2, is DAMVIQNPRYQVTQFGKPVTLSCSQTLNHNVMYWYQQKSSQAPKLLFHYYDKDFNNEADTPDNFQSRRPNTSFCFLDIRSPGLGDTAMYLCATGVGNTGELFFGEGSRLTVL.

This clonotype has more than one count but fewer than ten. The chain uses TRBV5-4 and TRBJ1-1; TRBD1 might be the D (6 bases). The germline V gene encodes CDR1 SGHNT and CDR2 YYREEE (reference sequence). The germline V and J ends were trimmed by 4 bases and 1 base, with 14 bases remaining between them. The CDR3 has 15 residues. CDR3 in DNA: TGTGCCAGCAGCACCGATACAGGGAAGAACACTGAAGCTTTCTTT. It is translated as CASSTDTGKNTEAFF.

This clonotype has more than one count but fewer than ten. The chain couples TRBV3-1 to TRBJ1-4; D is uncertain. This CDR3 is 11 amino acids long. Germline-derived CDR1 and CDR2 are LGHDT and YNNKEL (reference sequence). Trimming took off 7 bases at V and 5 bases at J, with 5 bases between the two ends. The CDR3 loop reads CASTSNEKLFF. The CDR3 DNA reads as TGTGCCAGCACCTCAAATGAAAAACTGTTTTTT.